This TCR beta chain was captured by sequencing in a study of blood T cell repertoires in COVID-19. Repertoires were generated with immunoSEQ multiplex PCR, while TCRdb's copy carries only in-frame clones and drops some. The sample includes about 150,000 clones, approximately 86% of them seen just once. Germline assignment: CDR1 LNHDA and CDR2 SQIVND (reference sequence). There are 15 residues in the CDR3. V gave up 2 bases and J gave up 0 bases, with 8 bases separating them. Sequencing was performed on peripheral blood. The chain combines TRBV19 with TRBJ1-5; D is uncertain. The receptor was isolated from a man between 45 and 60 years old with active or convalescent COVID-19. The CDR3 region has the DNA TGTGCCAGTAGTATAATTGGCAGTAGCAATCAGCCCCAGCATTTT. Protein product: CASSIIGSSNQPQHF.